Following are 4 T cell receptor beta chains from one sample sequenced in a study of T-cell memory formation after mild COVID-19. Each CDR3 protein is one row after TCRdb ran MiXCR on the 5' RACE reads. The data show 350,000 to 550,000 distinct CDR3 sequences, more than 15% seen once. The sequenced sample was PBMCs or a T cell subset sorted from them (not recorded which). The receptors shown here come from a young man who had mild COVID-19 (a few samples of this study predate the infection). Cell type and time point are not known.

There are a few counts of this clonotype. DNA for the CDR3: TGCGCCAGCAGGGCAGGTTCCAGCACAGATACGCAGTATTTT. It specifies CASRAGSSTDTQYF. The V and J genes are TRBV5-1 and TRBJ2-3; no reliable D call. CDR1 and CDR2 (germline): SGHRS, YFSETQ. The CDR3 sequence is 14 residues long. V was trimmed by 5 bases and J by 0 bases, leaving 10 bases between them.

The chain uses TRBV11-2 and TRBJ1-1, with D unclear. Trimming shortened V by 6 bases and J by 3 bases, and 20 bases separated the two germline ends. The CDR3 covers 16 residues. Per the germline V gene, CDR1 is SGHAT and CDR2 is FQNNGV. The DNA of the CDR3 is TGTGCCAGCAGATCCACCCCCGGCCCTGGGCACACTGAAGCTTTCTTT. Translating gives CASRSTPGPGHTEAFF.

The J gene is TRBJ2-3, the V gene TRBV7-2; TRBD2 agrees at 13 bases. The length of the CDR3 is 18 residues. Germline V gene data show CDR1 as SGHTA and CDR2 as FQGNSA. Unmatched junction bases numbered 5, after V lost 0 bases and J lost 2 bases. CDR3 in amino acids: CASSLARTSGGLTDTQYF. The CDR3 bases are TGTGCCAGCAGCTTAGCCCGGACTAGCGGGGGCCTCACAGATACGCAGTATTTT.

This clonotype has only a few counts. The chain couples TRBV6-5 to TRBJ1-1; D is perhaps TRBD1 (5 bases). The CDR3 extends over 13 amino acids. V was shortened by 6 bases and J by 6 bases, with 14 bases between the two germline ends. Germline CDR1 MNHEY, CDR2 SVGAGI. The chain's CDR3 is CASRRGVGAEAFF. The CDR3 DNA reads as TGTGCCAGCAGGCGCGGGGTGGGGGCTGAAGCTTTCTTT.